One TCR beta chain is described in this entry. This clonotype was observed a few times. The target of this receptor is not known. Base-call qualities are not available, and no considerably larger clone is one nucleotide away. TCRdb records Illumina HiSeq 1500 as the sequencer. Using fastp at Q25 and MiXCR, TCRdb reprocessed the public reads and kept productive beta chains. Each entry merges the rows of one CDR3 protein and shows their most common DNA and genes. The sample yields 800,000 to 950,000 distinct CDR3 sequences; 30% to 35% were counted once. The ten largest make up 12% of the sample. The data originate from a study of T cell repertoires in cytomegalovirus infection (dated by TCRdb to about 2019). With regard to the full study: Peptide stimulations targeted recently identified HLA-C-restricted CMV epitopes, whose presentation resists viral immunomodulation, together with well-studied HLA-B-restricted epitopes. Because public TCR beta signatures pointed to carriage of CMV infection together with the matching HLA type, the HLA type of each donor mattered for the analysis.

Taken with the paper, the label for treatment or condition translates to: in vitro stimulation with specific CMV peptide epitopes to enrich CMV-specific T cells. Overall study results and their limits: In both this cohort and an independent 352-donor cohort, the cumulative frequency of public TCR beta family members distinguished carriers of CMV infection plus the relevant HLA type. The ex vivo response was dominated by HLA-C-restricted CMV-specific TCR beta clonotypes, and the single most frequent clonotype in two of eight donors was supplied by these HLA-C-restricted clonotypes.

The sequences come from cultured CD8+ T cells from PBMCs, collected from culture after CMV antigen stimulation. This TCR derives from a human donor in good health (CMV status not recorded). Some clones in this sample may be carry-over from other donors' samples.

DNA sequence: TGTGCCAGCAGCCTCCTCTCAGAGACCCAGTACTTC. Its amino acids are CASSLLSETQYF. Recombination connected TRBV7-2 to TRBJ2-5, with an unclear D gene assignment. Sequences SGHTA (CDR1) and FQGNSA (CDR2) are obtained from the germline V gene. Between the V and J ends, shortened by 5 bases and 4 bases respectively, the junction contains 8 bases. Measured from the cysteine to the phenylalanine, the CDR3 is 12 residues long. Of the read, only the CDR3 DNA is kept; its 36 bases are in frame from base 1.